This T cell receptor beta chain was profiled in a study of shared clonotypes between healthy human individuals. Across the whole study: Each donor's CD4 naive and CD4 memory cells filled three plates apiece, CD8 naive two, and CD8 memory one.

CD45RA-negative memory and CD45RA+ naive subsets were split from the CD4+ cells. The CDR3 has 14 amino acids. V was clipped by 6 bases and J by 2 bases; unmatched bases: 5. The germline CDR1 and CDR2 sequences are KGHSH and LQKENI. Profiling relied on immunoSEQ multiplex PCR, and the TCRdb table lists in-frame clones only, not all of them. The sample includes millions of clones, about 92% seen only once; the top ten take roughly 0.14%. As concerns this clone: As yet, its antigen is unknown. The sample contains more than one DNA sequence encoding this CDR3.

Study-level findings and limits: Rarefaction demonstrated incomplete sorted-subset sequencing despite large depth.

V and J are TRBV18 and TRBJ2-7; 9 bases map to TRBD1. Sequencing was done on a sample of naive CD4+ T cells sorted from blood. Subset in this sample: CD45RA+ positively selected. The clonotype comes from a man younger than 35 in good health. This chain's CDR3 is CASSRGQGAYEQYF. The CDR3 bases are TGTGCCAGCTCCCGGGGACAGGGTGCCTACGAGCAGTACTTC.